A selection of T cell receptor beta chains follows, all from one sample in a study of T-cell reconstitution after alpha-beta-depleted transplantation in children. TCRdb reprocessed the PCR reads with MiXCR, giving one entry per CDR3 protein. The sample contains some 440,000 distinct CDR3 sequences, around 16% of which appear only once. This sample comprised PBMCs, mostly from graft donor cells, obtained 360 days after TCRalphabeta/CD19-depleted stem cell transplant. Every receptor here comes from a boy under two years old who had a stem cell transplant for Wiskott-Aldrich syndrome, so the T cells may come from the graft donor. Each CDR3 is given without its conserved first and last residue. Each record gives: CDR3 protein, V gene, J gene.

CDR3 protein: ASSTGTFTDTQY
V gene: TRBV7-9
J gene: TRBJ2-3

CDR3 protein: ASSPIPSTWSGYEQY
V gene: TRBV18
J gene: TRBJ2-7

CDR3 protein: ASSLGDRAREQY
V gene: TRBV5-1
J gene: TRBJ2-7

CDR3 protein: ASSLIPRGVTEAF
V gene: TRBV12-3/TRBV12-4
J gene: TRBJ1-1

CDR3 protein: ASSLEARVAGYEQY
V gene: TRBV7-2
J gene: TRBJ2-7

CDR3 protein: AISESTGAGPQH
V gene: TRBV10-3
J gene: TRBJ1-5

CDR3 protein: ASRRQENTEAF
V gene: TRBV6-2/TRBV6-3
J gene: TRBJ1-1

CDR3 protein: ATSDSSALMGTQY
V gene: TRBV24-1
J gene: TRBJ2-3

CDR3 protein: ASSLAGGYSGANVLT
V gene: TRBV5-1
J gene: TRBJ2-6

CDR3 protein: ASSQKGDPYNEQF
V gene: TRBV4-1
J gene: TRBJ2-1

CDR3 protein: ASSLQQNTEAF
V gene: TRBV7-9
J gene: TRBJ1-1

CDR3 protein: ASSLTRGAPNTGELF
V gene: TRBV5-1
J gene: TRBJ2-2

CDR3 protein: ATGYRF
V gene: TRBV6-6
J gene: TRBJ2-5

CDR3 protein: ASSYHPKGRRTDTQY
V gene: TRBV6-5
J gene: TRBJ2-3

CDR3 protein: ASSFAGTYEQY
V gene: TRBV11-2
J gene: TRBJ2-7

CDR3 protein: ASSLAPAGGGSYNEQF
V gene: TRBV7-7
J gene: TRBJ2-1

CDR3 protein: ASSRAGSETQY
V gene: TRBV7-9
J gene: TRBJ2-5

CDR3 protein: SVHGTTNTGELF
V gene: TRBV29-1
J gene: TRBJ2-2

CDR3 protein: SVGQGTYEQY
V gene: TRBV29-1
J gene: TRBJ2-7

CDR3 protein: ASSLGALAGRYNEQF
V gene: TRBV7-2
J gene: TRBJ2-1

CDR3 protein: ASSMAVGTDTQY
V gene: TRBV19
J gene: TRBJ2-3

CDR3 protein: ASSQPRDSPYTQY
V gene: TRBV4-1
J gene: TRBJ2-3

CDR3 protein: ASSPGQTYQETQY
V gene: TRBV6-2/TRBV6-3
J gene: TRBJ2-5

CDR3 protein: ASIRTSGRITDTQY
V gene: TRBV12-3/TRBV12-4
J gene: TRBJ2-3

CDR3 protein: ASSQGPRARDTGELF
V gene: TRBV14
J gene: TRBJ2-2

CDR3 protein: ASSRFEQGTPEQY
V gene: TRBV4-1
J gene: TRBJ2-7

CDR3 protein: ASSLEGTETQY
V gene: TRBV5-1
J gene: TRBJ2-5

CDR3 protein: ASSEGTGRETQY
V gene: TRBV2
J gene: TRBJ2-5

CDR3 protein: ASSASRRPTDTQY
V gene: TRBV9
J gene: TRBJ2-3

CDR3 protein: ATSDLLSSYNEQF
V gene: TRBV24-1
J gene: TRBJ2-1

CDR3 protein: ASSPRTRTYEQY
V gene: TRBV12-3/TRBV12-4
J gene: TRBJ2-7

CDR3 protein: ATSDRDSGRANTGELF
V gene: TRBV24-1
J gene: TRBJ2-2

CDR3 protein: ASSEYGTTRPKETQY
V gene: TRBV2
J gene: TRBJ2-5

CDR3 protein: ASSFGKSGTAQETQY
V gene: TRBV12-3/TRBV12-4
J gene: TRBJ2-5

CDR3 protein: SVEEGATGSYEQY
V gene: TRBV29-1
J gene: TRBJ2-7

CDR3 protein: ASRVGTSGGVTGEQY
V gene: TRBV6-1
J gene: TRBJ2-7

CDR3 protein: ATSDPGQGFGLAGGPRYEQY
V gene: TRBV24-1
J gene: TRBJ2-7

CDR3 protein: ASSPSGRETQY
V gene: TRBV13
J gene: TRBJ2-5

CDR3 protein: ASSRSTGDYEQY
V gene: TRBV3-1
J gene: TRBJ2-7

CDR3 protein: ASSLAMGNEQF
V gene: TRBV7-9
J gene: TRBJ2-1

CDR3 protein: ASSQEGTASNSYNEQF
V gene: TRBV4-3
J gene: TRBJ2-1

CDR3 protein: ASSQEAVGRDEQF
V gene: TRBV4-3
J gene: TRBJ2-1

CDR3 protein: ASSAIGTSGYNEQF
V gene: TRBV9
J gene: TRBJ2-1

CDR3 protein: ASSQLQGNYGYT
V gene: TRBV25-1
J gene: TRBJ1-2

CDR3 protein: ATSRGVPFVPYNEQF
V gene: TRBV15
J gene: TRBJ2-1